The rows below give T cell receptor beta chains drawn from one sample of a study of radiotherapy plus CTLA-4 blockade in lung cancer. TCRdb's copy holds only in-frame clones and misses some; the assay was immunoSEQ multiplex PCR. The sample lists around 14,000 clones, 72% occurring once. This sample comprised peripheral blood, obtained from a patient treated with radiotherapy plus ipilimumab. Receptor source: a human donor with non-small cell lung cancer whose response to radiotherapy plus ipilimumab could not be evaluated. Both conserved end residues are part of each CDR3. D genes are given only for firm matches. Size is stated for part of the rows, as once, few or many counts, or as a class when the clone is expanded.

TRBV30	.	TRBJ1-1	.	13	TGTGCTCTCCAGGGGTTTATGAACACTGAAGCTTTCTTT	CALQGFMNTEAFF
TRBV4-3	.	TRBJ1-1	few	15	TGCGCCAGCAGCCAAGAGGCCACCCGGAACACTGAAGCTTTCTTT	CASSQEATRNTEAFF
TRBV6-1	TRBD2	TRBJ2-3	.	14	TGTGCCAGCATTCGGGGGGGAAGCACAGATACGCAGTATTTT	CASIRGGSTDTQYF
TRBV28	.	TRBJ2-5	.	13	TGTGCCAGCACCCGGACAGTTCAAGAGACCCAGTACTTC	CASTRTVQETQYF
TRBV6-6	.	TRBJ2-3	few	14	TGTGCCAGCAGCAACCGGGACTCCACAGATACGCAGTATTTT	CASSNRDSTDTQYF
TRBV18	TRBD1	TRBJ2-1	.	15	TGTGCCAGCTCACCGGGGACAGGGGGAGTTCGGGAGCAGTTCTTC	CASSPGTGGVREQFF
TRBV10-1	.	TRBJ2-7	once	13	TGCGCCAGCAGTAGGACAGAATCCTACGAGCAGTACTTC	CASSRTESYEQYF
TRBV27	TRBD1	TRBJ1-1	.	12	TGTGCCAACCAGACAGGGGGCACTGAAGCTTTCTTT	CANQTGGTEAFF
TRBV2	TRBD2	TRBJ2-5	.	14	TGTGCCAGCAGAGATCCGGGGGGATCCGGGACCCAGTACTTC	CASRDPGGSGTQYF
TRBV5-6	TRBD2	TRBJ2-3	.	19	TGTGCCAGCAGCTCCCTAGGACTAGCGGGGGGGCCGATGGCAGATACGCAGTATTTT	CASSSLGLAGGPMADTQYF
TRBV25-1	.	TRBJ1-2	.	11	TGTGCCAGCAGTTATAACTATGGCTACACCTTC	CASSYNYGYTF
TRBV7-3	.	TRBJ2-4	.	13	TGTGCCAGCAGCTTAAGGGCAGGGGACACAGATCGCTTC	CASSLRAGDTDRF
TRBV2	.	TRBJ1-6	.	13	TGTGCCAGCAGTGAAGATATTAATTCACCCCTCCACTTT	CASSEDINSPLHF
TRBV5-4	.	TRBJ1-1	.	14	TGTGCCAGCAGCTTGGAGCCCCTGAACACTGAAGCTTTCTTT	CASSLEPLNTEAFF
TRBV6-1	.	TRBJ1-5	medium-sized	16	TGTGCCAGCAGTGAATCACAGGGAAGCGGCAATCAGCCCCAGCATTTT	CASSESQGSGNQPQHF
TRBV28	.	TRBJ2-6	.	15	TGTGCCAGCAGTATTGACAACCCCGGGGCCAACGTCCTGACTTTC	CASSIDNPGANVLTF
TRBV5-1	TRBD1	TRBJ1-1	.	18	TGCGCCAGCAGCTTGTGGGGAACAGGGGGGCCTTTGAACACTGAAGCTTTCTTT	CASSLWGTGGPLNTEAFF
TRBV7-2	TRBD1	TRBJ1-1	once	16	TGTGCCAGCAGCGCAATGAGACAGGGGGGATACACTGAAGCTTTCTTT	CASSAMRQGGYTEAFF
TRBV27	TRBD1	TRBJ1-6	.	17	TGTGCCAGCAGTTTATTGGGACAGGGGACCGGAAATTCACCCCTCCACTTT	CASSLLGQGTGNSPLHF
TRBV10-3	TRBD2	TRBJ2-1	.	19	TGTGCCATCAGAAAAGTAGGGACTAGCGGTCGAACCTCCTACAATGAGCAGTTCTTC	CAIRKVGTSGRTSYNEQFF
TRBV12-2	.	TRBJ2-3	medium-sized	15	TGTGCAAGTCGCCCACCAGGGAGGAAATCAGATACGCAGTATTTT	CASRPPGRKSDTQYF
TRBV30	.	TRBJ1-2	.	14	TGTGCCTGCCGTCGCGGGGGAAGTAACTATGGCTACACCTTC	CACRRGGSNYGYTF
TRBV2	.	TRBJ2-3	.	17	TGTGCCAGCAGTGAAGGGTGGACTGAACCTAGCACAGATACGCAGTATTTT	CASSEGWTEPSTDTQYF
TRBV6-1	.	TRBJ2-2	once	15	TGTGCCATCTCAGCGACGGGGTCGAACACCGGGGAGCTGTTTTTT	CAISATGSNTGELFF
TRBV11-2	.	TRBJ2-1	few	15	TGTGCCAGCAGCTTAGGTTCAGGGGGGAACAATGAGCAGTTCTTC	CASSLGSGGNNEQFF
TRBV5-4	TRBD1	TRBJ1-1	medium-sized	14	TGTGCCAGCAGCCCACGGACAGGGGGCACTGAAGCTTTCTTT	CASSPRTGGTEAFF
TRBV5-1	TRBD2	TRBJ2-5	.	15	TGCGCCAGCAGCTTGGAAGCGGGGCTCCAAGAGACCCAGTACTTC	CASSLEAGLQETQYF
TRBV5-1	.	TRBJ1-1	.	14	TGCGCCAGCAGCTTGGGCGGGCAGGCGACTGAAGCTTTCTTT	CASSLGGQATEAFF
TRBV5-1	TRBD1	TRBJ2-3	.	12	TGCGCCAGCAGCCTGACAGGGGATACGCAGTATTTT	CASSLTGDTQYF
TRBV29-1	.	TRBJ1-1	.	14	TGCAGGGGGGGTTGGGGCACCCTCGGAACTGAAGCTTTCTTT	CRGGWGTLGTEAFF
TRBV10-1	.	TRBJ2-3	.	15	TGCGCCAGCCGCCGAACAGGGTCTAGCACAGATACGCAGTATTTT	CASRRTGSSTDTQYF